The clone carrying this T cell receptor (beta chain) was detected many times. The antigen is undetermined. Germline V gives CDR1 KGHSH, CDR2 LQKENI. The CDR3 sequence is 18 residues long. V shed 4 bases and J 5 bases; nucleotides not matched to a gene: 14. The sample comes from a study of T cell repertoires in cytomegalovirus infection. As for the study in general: Public TCR beta signatures indicated both CMV infection and matching HLA type. Study observations and caveats: Cumulative public TCR beta family frequency identified CMV carriers with the relevant HLA.

One entry per CDR3 protein results from TCRdb running MiXCR on the reads. Seen here are 150,000 to 200,000 distinct CDR3 sequences, roughly 27% observed once, and the top ten hold roughly 29%. The genes are TRBV18 and TRBJ2-5; TRBD1 matches 12 bases. The sequencing input was PBMCs. This receptor was taken from a human donor in good health (CMV status not recorded). Some clones in this sample may be carry-over from other donors' samples. The CDR3 loop reads CASSQSPRGQGAAETQYF. CDR3 DNA sequence: TGTGCCAGCTCACAAAGCCCCCGGGGACAGGGGGCCGCGGAGACCCAGTACTTC.